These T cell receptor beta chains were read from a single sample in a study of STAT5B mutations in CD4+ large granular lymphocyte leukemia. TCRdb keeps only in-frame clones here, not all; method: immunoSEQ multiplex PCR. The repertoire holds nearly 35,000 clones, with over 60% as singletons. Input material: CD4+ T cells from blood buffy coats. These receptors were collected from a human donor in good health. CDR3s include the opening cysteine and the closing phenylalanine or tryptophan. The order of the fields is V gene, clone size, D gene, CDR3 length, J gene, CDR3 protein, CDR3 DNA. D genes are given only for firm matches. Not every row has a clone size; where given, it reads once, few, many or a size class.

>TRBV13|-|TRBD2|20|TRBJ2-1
CASSSGYGTSGSSGDNEQFF
TGTGCCAGCAGCTCCGGATACGGGACTAGCGGGAGCTCCGGGGACAATGAGCAGTTCTTC
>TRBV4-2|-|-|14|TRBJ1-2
CASSQDGNDYGYTF
TGTGCCAGCAGCCAAGATGGGAATGACTATGGCTACACCTTC
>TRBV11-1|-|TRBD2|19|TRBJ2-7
CASSLGASGGPRSSYEQYF
TGTGCCAGCAGCTTAGGGGCTAGCGGGGGGCCCCGTAGCTCCTACGAGCAGTACTTC
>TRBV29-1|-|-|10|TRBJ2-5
CSAGKETQYF
TGCAGCGCGGGAAAAGAGACCCAGTACTTC
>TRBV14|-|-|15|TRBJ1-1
CASSLRTGRTTEAFF
TGTGCCAGCAGCCTGAGGACGGGACGGACCACTGAAGCTTTCTTT
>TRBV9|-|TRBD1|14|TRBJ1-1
CASSAGQVNTEAFF
TGTGCCAGCAGCGCGGGACAGGTGAACACTGAAGCTTTCTTT
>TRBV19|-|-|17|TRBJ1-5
CASSMTLGRISNQPQHF
TGTGCCAGTAGTATGACCCTAGGACGGATTAGCAATCAGCCCCAGCATTTT
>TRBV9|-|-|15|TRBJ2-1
CASSVAARMYNEQFF
TGTGCCAGCAGCGTAGCGGCGAGAATGTACAATGAGCAGTTCTTC
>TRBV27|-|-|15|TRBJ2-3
CASSPSWQATDTQYF
TGTGCCAGCAGTCCCTCCTGGCAAGCCACAGATACGCAGTATTTT
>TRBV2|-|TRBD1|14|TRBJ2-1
CASRALVQGNEQFF
TGTGCCAGCAGGGCTCTTGTACAGGGGAATGAGCAGTTCTTC
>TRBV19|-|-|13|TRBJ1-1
CASSISTGSEAFF
TGTGCCAGTAGTATCTCGACAGGTTCTGAAGCTTTCTTT
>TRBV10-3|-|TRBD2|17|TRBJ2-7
CAIRTGSGGPGTYEQYF
TGTGCCATCAGGACGGGTAGCGGGGGCCCCGGGACCTACGAGCAGTACTTC
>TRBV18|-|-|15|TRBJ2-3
CASSPPRVRGDTQYF
TGTGCCAGCTCACCACCGAGGGTTCGGGGAGATACGCAGTATTTT
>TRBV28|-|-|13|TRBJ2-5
CASTPAGGETQYF
TGTGCCAGCACCCCTGCTGGGGGGGAGACCCAGTACTTC
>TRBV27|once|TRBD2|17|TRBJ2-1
CASSSTRLAGGYNEQFF
TGTGCCAGCAGTTCCACCCGACTAGCGGGAGGGTACAATGAGCAGTTCTTC
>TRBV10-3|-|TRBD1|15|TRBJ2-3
CAITPGQGNPDTQYF
TGTGCCATCACCCCGGGACAGGGAAATCCAGATACGCAGTATTTT
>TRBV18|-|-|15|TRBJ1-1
CASSPLQGMDTEAFF
TGTGCCAGCTCACCACTGCAGGGAATGGACACTGAAGCTTTCTTT
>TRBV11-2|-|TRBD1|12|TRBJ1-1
CASSNTGVRAFF
TGTGCCAGCAGTAATACAGGGGTGCGAGCTTTCTTT
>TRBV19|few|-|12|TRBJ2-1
CASSGSGNEQFF
TGTGCCAGTAGTGGGAGTGGGAATGAGCAGTTCTTC
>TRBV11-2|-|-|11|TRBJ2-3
CASSLDRRQYF
TGTGCCAGCAGCTTAGATCGAAGGCAGTATTTT
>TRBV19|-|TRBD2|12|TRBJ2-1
CASSLAGDEQFF
TGTGCCAGTAGCCTAGCGGGTGATGAGCAGTTCTTC
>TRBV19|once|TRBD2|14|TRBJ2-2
CASSMGRGTGELFF
TGTGCCAGTAGTATGGGGAGGGGCACCGGGGAGCTGTTTTTT
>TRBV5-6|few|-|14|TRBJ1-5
CASSLNQVNQPQHF
TGTGCCAGCAGCTTGAATCAGGTCAATCAGCCCCAGCATTTT
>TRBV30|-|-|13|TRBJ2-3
CAWALSDTDTQYF
TGTGCCTGGGCCCTCAGCGACACAGATACGCAGTATTTT
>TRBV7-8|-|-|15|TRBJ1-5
CASSLGGAENQPQHF
TGTGCCAGCAGCTTAGGTGGGGCAGAGAATCAGCCCCAGCATTTT
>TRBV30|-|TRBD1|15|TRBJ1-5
CAWSADRGLNQPQHF
TGTGCCTGGAGTGCGGACAGGGGGCTCAATCAGCCCCAGCATTTT
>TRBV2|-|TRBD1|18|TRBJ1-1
CASRRTQGARYTNTEAFF
TGTGCCAGCCGAAGAACTCAGGGGGCCAGGTATACGAACACTGAAGCTTTCTTT
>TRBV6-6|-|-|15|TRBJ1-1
CASSYSGPLNTEAFF
TGTGCCAGCAGTTACTCAGGGCCCTTGAACACTGAAGCTTTCTTT
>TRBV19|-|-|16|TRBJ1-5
CASSIDGGIGDQPQHF
TGTGCCAGTAGTATAGATGGCGGCATTGGCGACCAGCCCCAGCATTTT
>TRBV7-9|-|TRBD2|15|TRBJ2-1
CASSLLAGAGNEQFF
TGTGCCAGCAGCTTATTGGCGGGAGCCGGGAATGAGCAGTTCTTC
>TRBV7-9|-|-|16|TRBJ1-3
CASSLLGASSGNTIYF
TGTGCCAGCAGCTTACTGGGGGCCTCCTCTGGAAACACCATATATTTT
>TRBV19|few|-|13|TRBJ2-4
CASSPDRKNIQYF
TGTGCCAGTAGTCCGGACAGAAAAAACATTCAGTACTTC
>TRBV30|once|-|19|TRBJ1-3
CAWSGAPKGPITSGNTIYF
TGTGCCTGGAGTGGGGCCCCGAAGGGACCGATAACCTCTGGAAACACCATATATTTT
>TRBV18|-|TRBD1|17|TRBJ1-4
CASSPSDRESTNEKLFF
TGTGCCAGCTCACCTTCAGACAGGGAGTCAACTAATGAAAAACTGTTTTTT
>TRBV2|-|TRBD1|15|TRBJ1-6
CASSNYRGETSPLHF
TGTGCCAGCAGCAATTACAGGGGTGAAACTTCACCCCTCCACTTT
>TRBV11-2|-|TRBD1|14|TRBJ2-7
CASSRDRGRYEQYF
TGTGCCAGCAGCCGAGACAGGGGTCGGTACGAGCAGTACTTC